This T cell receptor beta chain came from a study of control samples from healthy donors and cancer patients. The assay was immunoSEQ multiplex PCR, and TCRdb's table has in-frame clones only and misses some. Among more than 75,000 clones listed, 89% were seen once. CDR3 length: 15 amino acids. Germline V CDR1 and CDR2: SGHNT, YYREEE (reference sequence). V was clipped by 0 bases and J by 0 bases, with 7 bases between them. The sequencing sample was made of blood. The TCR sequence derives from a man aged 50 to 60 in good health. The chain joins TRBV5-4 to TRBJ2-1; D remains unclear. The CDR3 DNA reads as TGTGCCAGCAGCTTGGCCAGAAACTCCTACAATGAGCAGTTCTTC. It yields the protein CASSLARNSYNEQFF.